This passage covers 17 T cell receptor beta chains from one sample sequenced in a study of blood T cells in healthy people across ages. Alongside a J-beta primer mix, a sample-barcoded 5' primer served in a second PCR lasting about 6 to 12 cycles. Via MiXCR, TCRdb re-called the 5' RACE reads, giving one row per CDR3 protein. The table records 1.5 million to 2 million distinct CDR3 sequences, roughly 32% of them present only once. Sequences were obtained from blood. The receptor source for this set is a woman aged 25 to 39 in good health.

This clonotype was observed a handful of times. V gene TRBV20-1 combines with J gene TRBJ2-7, with 8 bases that match TRBD2. Germline trimming cut 7 bases from V and 2 bases from J; bases unmatched to any gene: 10. The CDR3 length is 14 residues. CDR1 is DFQATT and CDR2 is SNEGSKA in the germline V gene (reference sequence). The CDR3 is CSVRAGVTTYEQYF. The DNA of the CDR3 is TGCAGTGTTCGAGCGGGAGTAACTACCTACGAGCAGTACTTC.

The chain is built from TRBV9 and TRBJ2-7; a weak D match, TRBD1 (6 bases). Trimming left V 1 base short and J 2 bases short, with 10 bases between. The CDR3 runs 14 residues. CDR1 SGDLS and CDR2 YYNGEE come from the germline V gene. This CDR3 is CASSVPEGAYEQYF. The DNA of the CDR3 is TGTGCCAGCAGCGTACCCGAGGGGGCCTACGAGCAGTACTTC. Supplemented by reference TRBV9 and TRBJ2-7, the full variable domain reads DSGVTQTPKHLITATGQRVTLRCSPRSGDLSVYWYQQSLDQGLQFLIQYYNGEERAKGNILERFSAQQFPDLHSELNLSSLELGDSALYFCASSVPEGAYEQYFGPGTRLTVT.

Notes on this clonotype: Since a much larger clone is just one base distant, this may be a read error. The V gene is TRBV20-1, the J gene TRBJ2-4, with 10 bases identical to TRBD2. From germline, CDR1 is DFQATT and CDR2 SNEGSKA (reference sequence). This CDR3 spans 15 amino acids. CDR3 sequence reads: CRARPFGLAVSIQYF. CDR3 nucleotides: TGCAGAGCTAGACCTTTCGGACTAGCGGTATCTATTCAGTACTTC.

The rearrangement uses TRBV25-1 and TRBJ2-5; D is tentatively TRBD1 or TRBD2 (5 bases each). This CDR3 spans 15 amino acids. The germline V and J ends were trimmed by 3 bases and 11 bases, with 22 bases remaining between them. Germline CDR1 and CDR2: MGHDK and SYGVNS. CDR3: CASSEVTGTRRWQYF. In DNA form, the CDR3 reads TGTGCCAGCAGTGAGGTAACCGGGACCCGACGGTGGCAGTACTTC.

This clonotype has just a few counts. The chain combines TRBV25-1 with TRBJ1-4, with TRBD1 identical over 7 bases. With 5 bases clipped from V and 8 bases from J, the junction kept 8 bases outside the gene matches. CDR3 length: 14 residues. The germline CDR1 and CDR2 sequences are MGHDK and SYGVNS. This CDR3 is CASSPRQGMEKLFF. The CDR3 DNA sequence: TGTGCCAGCAGTCCTCGACAGGGTATGGAAAAACTGTTTTTT.

This clonotype was detected many times. This sequence joins TRBV25-1 and TRBJ2-5, with D perhaps being TRBD1 or TRBD2 (5 bases each). The germline V gene has CDR1 MGHDK and CDR2 SYGVNS. V was trimmed by 4 bases and J by 4 bases, leaving 16 bases between them. The CDR3 extends over 15 amino acids. This chain's CDR3 is CASSVALRGGETQYF. CDR3 DNA: TGTGCCAGCAGTGTGGCTTTGAGGGGTGGAGAGACCCAGTACTTC.

This clonotype was observed a single time. The chain couples TRBV15 to TRBJ2-7; no reliable D call. Trimming pared 0 bases from V and 0 bases from J, leaving 9 bases between. Germline CDR1 is LNHNV and CDR2 is YYDKDF (reference sequence). This CDR3 region has 15 residues. CDR3 in DNA: TGTGCCACCAGCAGAGAGAGGCTCTCCTCCTACGAGCAGTACTTC. This gives the protein CATSRERLSSYEQYF. Full variable domain (remainder filled in from reference TRBV15 and TRBJ2-7): DAMVIQNPRYQVTQFGKPVTLSCSQTLNHNVMYWYQQKSSQAPKLLFHYYDKDFNNEADTPDNFQSRRPNTSFCFLDIRSPGLGDTAMYLCATSRERLSSYEQYFGPGTRLTVT.

Remarks on this clonotype: At one end, the junction sequence differs from germline, possibly due to a read error. V is TRBV5-5 and J is TRBJ2-2; D call uncertain. Germline V lookup: CDR1 SGHKS, CDR2 YYEKEE (reference sequence). CDR3 size: 14 residues. The CDR3 loop reads CAGSLNGRIGELFF. For the CDR3, the DNA is TGTGCCGGCAGCTTGAACGGGCGGATTGGGGAGCTGTTTTTT.

This clonotype has more than one count but fewer than ten. The chain is built from TRBV5-1 and TRBJ1-1, with 9 bases lining up with TRBD1. Germline V CDR1 and CDR2: SGHRS, YFSETQ. The CDR3 has 16 residues. The junction had 12 bases not matched to a gene; V was cut back by 1 base and J by 8 bases. The CDR3 bases are TGCGCCAGCAGCTTGTCCCCGACAGGGGGGTTTAAAGAAGCTTTCTTT. This gives the protein CASSLSPTGGFKEAFF. Supplemented by reference TRBV5-1 and TRBJ1-1, the full variable domain reads KAGVTQTPRYLIKTRGQQVTLSCSPISGHRSVSWYQQTPGQGLQFLFEYFSETQRNKGNFPGRFSGRQFSNSRSEMNVSTLELGDSALYLCASSLSPTGGFKEAFFGQGTRLTVV.

The rearrangement joins TRBV20-1 to TRBJ2-1, with D hard to call. V was cut by 5 bases and J by 1 base, with 12 bases left in between. The germline V gene encodes CDR1 DFQATT and CDR2 SNEGSKA (reference sequence). The CDR3 is 14 amino acids. The CDR3 DNA is TGCAGTGCTGTCGACTCGGCGTCCTACAATGAGCAGTTCTTC. Its translation is CSAVDSASYNEQFF.

The V and J genes are TRBV20-1 and TRBJ2-1, with 9 bases fitting TRBD2. The CDR3 runs to 18 residues. V dropped 0 bases and J dropped 7; count of bases not matched to a gene: 16. Germline-derived CDR1 and CDR2 are DFQATT and SNEGSKA (reference sequence). The CDR3 is CSARDSSTSGTKLNEQFF. For the CDR3, the DNA is TGCAGTGCTAGAGATAGTTCGACTAGCGGAACAAAGTTAAATGAGCAGTTCTTC.

This clonotype was seen a handful of times. The chain uses TRBV20-1 and TRBJ2-7, with a weak D call TRBD2 (7 bases). The V gene lost 6 bases and the J gene lost 0 bases, with 18 bases spanning the gap. The CDR3 has 15 residues. The germline V gene encodes CDR1 DFQATT and CDR2 SNEGSKA (reference sequence). The CDR3 protein is CSASLRGAFSYEQYF. As DNA, the CDR3 is TGCAGTGCCTCCCTCCGGGGGGCCTTCTCCTACGAGCAGTACTTC.

In its sample, this clonotype was seen many times. The chain recombines TRBV20-1 with TRBJ2-3, with D possibly being TRBD2 (5 bases). Looked up from germline, CDR1 is DFQATT and CDR2 is SNEGSKA (reference sequence). The germline V and J ends were trimmed by 6 bases and 5 bases, with 18 bases remaining between them. CDR3 length: 14 residues. The CDR3 here is CSARLAGSGDTQYF. The CDR3 DNA reads as TGCAGTGCGAGGCTCGCGGGCTCTGGAGATACGCAGTATTTT.

The table lists this clonotype with a few counts. This rearrangement joins TRBV6-1 to TRBJ1-1, with 9 nucleotides matching TRBD1. Germline V gene data show CDR1 as MNHNS and CDR2 as SASEGT. The CDR3 spans 14 residues. V lost 4 bases to trimming and J lost 4 bases; unmatched junction nucleotides: 4. CDR3 protein: CASSGGQGATEAFF. CDR3 DNA: TGTGCCAGCAGTGGGGGACAGGGAGCCACTGAAGCTTTCTTT.

The V and J genes are TRBV5-1 and TRBJ2-3; D tentatively reads TRBD1 or TRBD2 (5 bases each). The germline V gene has CDR1 SGHRS and CDR2 YFSETQ. The CDR3 covers 15 residues. Deletions cut 2 bases from V and 0 bases from J, with 10 bases between. CDR3 bases: TGCGCCAGCAGCTTCACGGGACCCAGCACAGATACGCAGTATTTT. It yields the protein CASSFTGPSTDTQYF.

Notes on this clonotype: A clone one base away is much larger, so this may be a read error. In DNA, the CDR3 is TGTGCCAGCAGCTTAGACTATTGGGACAGCATCGCTTTACGTTCACCCCTCCACTTT. This gives the protein CASSLDYWDSIALRSPLHF. The rearrangement uses TRBV7-2 and TRBJ1-6, with 7 bases identical to TRBD1. CDR1 is SGHTA, CDR2 FQGNSA, per germline. The CDR3 contains 19 residues. V dropped 1 base and J dropped 9; count of bases not matched to a gene: 18.

This clonotype was seen many times. This sequence joins TRBV29-1 and TRBJ2-3, with D possibly TRBD1 on 6 matching bases. The CDR3 totals 12 residues. Trimming shortened V by 8 bases and J by 3 bases, and 12 bases separated the two germline ends. Germline V gene sequence: CDR1 SQVTM, CDR2 ANQGSEA. The CDR3 loop reads CSLRGATDTQYF. Here the CDR3 DNA reads TGCAGCCTCAGGGGCGCTACAGATACGCAGTATTTT.